Following are 30 T cell receptor beta chains from one sample sequenced in a study of PD-L1 blockade in urothelial cancer. Assay: immunoSEQ multiplex PCR; the TCRdb copy retains only in-frame clones and omits some. This sample has roughly 100,000 clones, with roughly 88% found just once. Sequenced material: PBMCs, taken around atezolizumab (anti-PD-L1) treatment. These receptors were collected from a man over 45 with urothelial cancer.

The chain uses TRBV28 and TRBJ1-4, with TRBD1 identical over 7 bases. Germline CDR1 is MDHEN and CDR2 is SYDVKM. The CDR3 runs 13 residues. J gave up 8 bases and V 6 bases, and 6 bases lay outside the gene matches. The CDR3 protein is CASRGQPREKLFF. CDR3 DNA sequence: TGTGCCAGCAGGGGACAGCCTAGGGAAAAACTGTTTTTT. The whole variable domain, filled in from reference TRBV28 and TRBJ1-4, reads DVKVTQSSRYLVKRTGEKVFLECVQDMDHENMFWYRQDPGLGLRLIYFSYDVKMKEKGDIPEGYSVSREKKERFSLILESASTNQTSMYLCASRGQPREKLFFGSGTQLSVL.

This clone was seen a handful of times. The rearrangement links TRBV7-9 to TRBJ2-5, with D tentatively TRBD1 (5 bases). This CDR3 spans 15 amino acids. V lost 2 bases to trimming and J lost 1 base, with 11 bases between them. The germline V gene has CDR1 SEHNR and CDR2 FQNEAQ (reference sequence). The CDR3 loop reads CASSLFSQGQETQYF. The DNA for the CDR3 is TGTGCCAGCAGCTTATTTTCGCAGGGCCAAGAGACCCAGTACTTC.

The chain combines TRBV7-8 with TRBJ2-7, with D uncertain. Trimming pared 0 bases from V and 1 base from J, leaving 7 bases between. The CDR3 sequence is 14 residues long. Germline lookup yields CDR1 SGHVS and CDR2 FQNEAQ. This CDR3 reads CASSLAQLSYEQYF. Here the CDR3 DNA reads TGTGCCAGCAGCTTAGCTCAGTTATCCTACGAGCAGTACTTC.

This rearrangement joins TRBV5-1 to TRBJ2-5; 10 bases are a match to TRBD2. Germline V lookup: CDR1 SGHRS, CDR2 YFSETQ. The CDR3 is 16 residues long. With 0 bases clipped from V and 2 bases from J, the junction kept 4 bases outside the gene matches. CDR3 amino acids: CASSLAPSGGQETQYF. CDR3 DNA: TGCGCCAGCAGCTTGGCTCCTAGCGGGGGACAAGAGACCCAGTACTTC.

Here the CDR3 reads CASSFGPRTEETQYF. CDR3 bases: TGTGCCAGCAGCTTTGGTCCGAGGACAGAAGAGACCCAGTACTTC. The chain joins TRBV5-5 to TRBJ2-5, with D maybe TRBD1 (6 bases). The CDR3 is made up of 15 amino acids. With 2 bases removed from V and 3 bases from J, the gap between germline ends came to 14 bases. Germline CDR1 reads SGHKS; CDR2 reads YYEKEE (reference sequence).

This sequence joins TRBV28 and TRBJ1-2; D possibly corresponds to TRBD1 (5 bases). CDR1 and CDR2 from the germline V gene are MDHEN and SYDVKM. V was clipped by 5 bases and J by 1 base, with 17 bases between them. The CDR3 contains 16 residues. CDR3 DNA: TGTGCCAGCAGTAACTTGCGGGACCGAAATAACTATGGCTACACCTTC. Its protein product is CASSNLRDRNNYGYTF.

This chain uses TRBV5-1 with TRBJ2-5; a possible D gene is TRBD1 (6 bases). Germline V lookup: CDR1 SGHRS, CDR2 YFSETQ. The CDR3 runs to 13 residues. Trimming took off 1 base at V and 5 bases at J, with 9 bases between the two ends. CDR3 in DNA: TGCGCCAGCAGCTTGCGGACAGACGAGACCCAGTACTTC. Translation: CASSLRTDETQYF.

V and J are TRBV6-6 and TRBJ2-2; 10 bases fit TRBD1. CDR3 size: 15 residues. The germline V gene encodes CDR1 MNHNY and CDR2 SVGAGI (reference sequence). The V and J ends lost 2 bases and 7 bases, in that order; junction bases with no gene match: 4. The CDR3 loop is CASSYRDRGHGELFF. In DNA form, the CDR3 reads TGTGCCAGCAGTTACCGGGACAGGGGACACGGGGAGCTGTTTTTT.

V is TRBV27 and J is TRBJ2-1; 7 nucleotides agree with TRBD1. V lost 2 bases to trimming and J lost 2 bases; unmatched junction nucleotides: 3. The CDR3 spans 15 residues. CDR1 MNHEY and CDR2 SMNVEV come from the germline V gene (reference sequence). The CDR3 nucleotides read TGTGCCAGCAGTTTAGACAGGGTGGCCTACAATGAGCAGTTCTTC. It translates to CASSLDRVAYNEQFF.

V and J are TRBV2 and TRBJ1-1; D not resolved. Per the germline V gene, CDR1 is SNHLY and CDR2 is FYNNEI. V was cut by 8 bases and J by 0 bases, with 10 bases left in between. The length of the CDR3 is 13 residues. The CDR3 protein is CASHPPMNTEAFF. The CDR3 bases are TGTGCCAGCCATCCCCCCATGAACACTGAAGCTTTCTTT.

The V call is TRBV28, the J call TRBJ2-5; TRBD2 matches at 9 bases. The ends lost 3 bases at V and 4 bases at J; junction bases unmatched: 6. CDR3 length: 15 residues. Germline V gene data show CDR1 as MDHEN and CDR2 as SYDVKM. CDR3 in amino acids: CASSFRLAGSETQYF. The CDR3 DNA reads TGTGCCAGCAGTTTTCGGCTAGCGGGATCAGAGACCCAGTACTTC.

The chain is built from TRBV10-3 and TRBJ2-2; 7 bases agree with TRBD2. The trim removed 2 bases at V and 6 bases at J, leaving 0 bases unmatched. The length of the CDR3 is 13 residues. Germline V CDR1 and CDR2: ENHRY, SYGVKD. In nucleotides, the CDR3 is TGTGCCATCAGTGAGCGGGAGGCCGGGGAGCTGTTTTTT. It yields the protein CAISEREAGELFF.

The chain carries TRBV7-9 and TRBJ1-1; maybe TRBD1 (5 bases). The germline V and J ends were trimmed by 6 bases and 3 bases, with 14 bases remaining between them. CDR3 size: 14 residues. CDR1 and CDR2 from the germline V gene are SEHNR and FQNEAQ (reference sequence). CDR3 bases: TGTGCCAGCAGTCCCAGGGCTCGTGACACTGAAGCTTTCTTT. This gives the protein CASSPRARDTEAFF.

The genes are TRBV28 and TRBJ2-2; D may be TRBD1 (6 bases). Trimming took off 8 bases at V and 3 bases at J, with 16 bases between the two ends. CDR3 length equals 15 residues. CDR1 and CDR2 (germline): MDHEN, SYDVKM. The CDR3 DNA reads as TGTGCCAGCGTGTCGTCCGGACAGTACACCGGGGAGCTGTTTTTT. Translated: CASVSSGQYTGELFF.

Written as DNA, the CDR3 is TGTGCCAGCAGCGTAGTTTTGGGGGCGCGTGTTGAAGCTTTCTTT. It translates to CASSVVLGARVEAFF. The chain carries TRBV9 and TRBJ1-1; D is possibly TRBD1 (6 bases). Trimming pared 0 bases from V and 7 bases from J, leaving 16 bases between. CDR3 length: 15 amino acids. CDR1 and CDR2 from the germline V gene are SGDLS and YYNGEE.

This sequence joins TRBV27 and TRBJ2-7; 12 bases are shared with TRBD2. With 5 bases clipped from V and 5 bases from J, the junction kept 16 bases outside the gene matches. CDR3 length: 18 amino acids. Germline CDR1 reads MNHEY; CDR2 reads SMNVEV (reference sequence). As DNA, the CDR3 is TGTGCCAGCAGTCAATACTCTATCCGACTAGCGGGAGTCAACGAGCAGTACTTC. Protein product: CASSQYSIRLAGVNEQYF.

The chain carries TRBV2 and TRBJ2-7, with D perhaps matching TRBD2 (5 bases). Trimming stripped 0 bases from V and 6 bases from J, with 9 bases between. The germline CDR1 and CDR2 sequences are SNHLY and FYNNEI. This CDR3 comprises 13 residues. CDR3 nucleotides: TGTGCCAGCAGTGAAGCGCGTCGGGGCGAGCAGTACTTC. It is translated as CASSEARRGEQYF.

The chain employs TRBV19 and TRBJ1-3; D is unresolved. V lost 6 bases and J 0 bases, leaving 12 bases between the germline ends. The CDR3 has 15 residues. Germline CDR1 LNHDA, CDR2 SQIVND (reference sequence). The CDR3 loop reads CASREQLFSGNTIYF. The CDR3 nucleotides are TGTGCCAGTAGAGAACAGCTGTTCTCTGGAAACACCATATATTTT.

The chain recombines TRBV9 with TRBJ2-3; TRBD2 matches 7 bases. V dropped 1 base and J dropped 1; count of bases not matched to a gene: 6. The CDR3 spans 16 residues. CDR1 and CDR2 (germline): SGDLS, YYNGEE. This CDR3 is CASSVYSGTRTDTQYF. The CDR3 region has the DNA TGTGCCAGCAGCGTATACAGCGGGACCCGCACAGATACGCAGTATTTT.

The chain combines TRBV5-1 with TRBJ2-7, with TRBD1 matching 8 bases. The germline V gene encodes CDR1 SGHRS and CDR2 YFSETQ. V shed 0 bases, J shed 4 bases, and the junction held 9 bases outside the gene matches. The CDR3 consists of 16 residues. DNA of the CDR3: TGCGCCAGCAGCTTGGGCACAGGGGGTGTAGTTTACGAGCAGTACTTC. This translates into CASSLGTGGVVYEQYF.

J is TRBJ1-1 and V is TRBV4-1; a possible D gene is TRBD1 (6 bases). Trimming took off 3 bases at V and 10 bases at J, with 12 bases between the two ends. Germline CDR1 and CDR2: MGHRA and YSYEKL. This CDR3 has 12 amino acids. CDR3 residues: CASSQGGPGAFF. The CDR3 DNA reads as TGCGCCAGCAGCCAGGGGGGGCCGGGAGCTTTCTTT.

The genes are TRBV11-2 and TRBJ2-7; 10 positions match TRBD2. With V trimmed by 4 bases and J by 2 bases, 5 bases remained unmatched. Per the germline V gene, CDR1 is SGHAT and CDR2 is FQNNGV. The length of the CDR3 is 15 residues. The DNA of the CDR3 is TGTGCCAGCAGCTCGCTAGCGGGAGAAGCCTACGAGCAGTACTTC. This gives the protein CASSSLAGEAYEQYF.

V gene TRBV6-5 combines with J gene TRBJ1-1; possible D gene TRBD1, 6 bases. This CDR3 is 12 amino acids long. Germline CDR1 reads MNHEY; CDR2 reads SVGAGI. The CDR3, as DNA: TGTGCTGCACAGGGAGTTGACACTGAAGCTTTCTTT. Its translation: CAAQGVDTEAFF.

The rearrangement joins TRBV9 to TRBJ1-2; the match to TRBD1 covers 7 bases. The J segment lost 8 bases and the V segment lost 0 bases, leaving 10 bases of the junction unmatched. This CDR3 contains 15 residues. Germline V gives CDR1 SGDLS, CDR2 YYNGEE. The CDR3 sequence: CASSVGVGGAEGYTF. The CDR3 bases are TGTGCCAGCAGCGTAGGGGTAGGGGGCGCGGAGGGCTACACCTTC.

The chain couples TRBV7-2 to TRBJ2-1; D gene uncertain. In germline, CDR1 is SGHTA, CDR2 FQGNSA. The CDR3 is 13 amino acids. Between the trimmed V and J ends, which lost 2 bases and 9 bases, there was a span of 11 bases. The CDR3, as DNA: TGTGCCAGCAGCTTATTCGCATCGGGTGAGCAGTTCTTC. This translates into CASSLFASGEQFF.

The chain has TRBV18 and TRBJ2-5, with 7 bases that match TRBD2. The V gene end was trimmed by 3 bases and the J gene end by 2 bases; junction bases not matched to a gene: 0. From germline, CDR1 is KGHSH and CDR2 LQKENI. The CDR3 loop spans 13 amino acids. CDR3 amino acids: CASSPGLQETQYF. The CDR3 DNA reads as TGTGCCAGCTCACCGGGACTACAAGAGACCCAGTACTTC.

The chain recombines TRBV2 with TRBJ2-7; 10 bases align to TRBD2. The CDR3 loop spans 15 amino acids. The germline V gene has CDR1 SNHLY and CDR2 FYNNEI. The V gene end was trimmed by 2 bases and the J gene end by 5 bases; junction bases not matched to a gene: 6. The CDR3 region has the DNA TGTGCCAGCAGTGAAAGGCTAGCGGGAGTCAACGAGCAGTACTTC. Translation: CASSERLAGVNEQYF. The variable domain in full, completed from reference TRBV2 and TRBJ2-7, reads EPEVTQTPSHQVTQMGQEVILRCVPISNHLYFYWYRQILGQKVEFLVSFYNNEISEKSEIFDDQFSVERPDGSNFTLKIRSTKLEDSAMYFCASSERLAGVNEQYFGPGTRLTVT.

This clone was found once. One end of the junction fails to match germline, which may point to a read error. The gene calls are TRBV2 and TRBJ2-7; D remains ambiguous. The CDR3 has 14 amino acids. The germline CDR1 and CDR2 sequences are SNHLY and FYNNEI. CDR3 sequence: CASSQALESYEQYF. CDR3 coding DNA: TGTGCCAGCAGTCAAGCGTTGGAGTCCTACGAGCAGTACTTC.

The chain recombines TRBV30 with TRBJ1-1; a possible D gene is TRBD1 (5 bases). The V and J ends lost 3 bases and 1 base respectively, with 12 bases between them. From germline, CDR1 is GTSNPN and CDR2 SVGIG (reference sequence). CDR3 size: 14 residues. As DNA, the CDR3 is TGTGCCTGGAGAAGGGGAACATCGAACACTGAAGCTTTCTTT. Protein sequence: CAWRRGTSNTEAFF.

The V call is TRBV27, the J call TRBJ1-6; possible D gene TRBD1, 6 bases. CDR1 MNHEY and CDR2 SMNVEV come from the germline V gene (reference sequence). Deletions cut 5 bases from V and 10 bases from J, with 15 bases between. This CDR3 has 14 amino acids. CDR3 amino acids: CASSRQAIRSPLHF. CDR3 DNA sequence: TGTGCCAGCAGTCGACAGGCGATCCGCTCACCCCTCCACTTT.